Following are 26 T cell receptor beta chains from one sample sequenced in a study of cytotoxic CD8 clonotypes in ibrutinib-treated CLL. TCRdb's table, derived via immunoSEQ multiplex PCR, lists solely in-frame clones and lacks some. The data hold 150,000 or so clones, with 70% to 90% observed a single time. The source was PBMCs, collected after 36 months of ibrutinib treatment. The receptors were gathered from a human donor with chronic lymphocytic leukemia.

In its sample, this clone was seen a few times. This chain connects TRBV4-1 to TRBJ2-6; 7 bases align to TRBD1. This CDR3 contains 17 residues. V dropped 3 bases and J dropped 3; count of bases not matched to a gene: 8. Germline V gives CDR1 MGHRA, CDR2 YSYEKL. CDR3 in amino acids: CASSQIGTAYGANVLTF. CDR3 coding DNA: TGCGCCAGCAGCCAGATCGGGACAGCTTATGGGGCCAACGTCCTGACTTTC.

The chain recombines TRBV6-5 with TRBJ1-2; the match to TRBD1 covers 7 bases. Germline V gene data show CDR1 as MNHEY and CDR2 as SVGAGI. The CDR3 length is 13 residues. V trimming: 5 bases; J trimming: 5 bases; junction bases outside the gene matches: 5. Written as DNA, the CDR3 is TGTGCCAGCAGTACCAGACAGGGATATGGCTACACCTTC. Translated, it gives CASSTRQGYGYTF.

The chain carries TRBV7-9 and TRBJ1-4; no firm D call. V dropped 5 bases and J dropped 8 bases, with 9 bases sitting between them. The CDR3 is 12 residues long. Per the germline V gene, CDR1 is SEHNR and CDR2 is FQNEAQ (reference sequence). In nucleotides, the CDR3 is TGTGCCAGCAGCCCACAGCCGGAAAAACTGTTTTTT. Translation gives CASSPQPEKLFF.

The V gene is TRBV29-1, the J gene TRBJ2-7; TRBD2 is a possible D gene (7 bases). The CDR3 totals 14 residues. The V end lost 4 bases, the J end lost 5 bases, and 18 bases lay between the germline ends. Germline V lookup: CDR1 SQVTM, CDR2 ANQGSEA. This chain's CDR3 is CSVVHLGGGHEQYF. The CDR3 coding sequence is TGCAGCGTTGTACACCTGGGGGGGGGCCACGAGCAGTACTTC.

The V and J genes are TRBV25-1 and TRBJ1-1, with D possibly matching TRBD1 (5 bases). CDR1 is MGHDK and CDR2 is SYGVNS in the germline V gene. The CDR3 length is 13 residues. V lost 4 bases, J lost 1 base, and 7 bases lay in between. The CDR3 protein is CASSAGGNTEAFF. CDR3 bases: TGTGCCAGCAGTGCGGGGGGGAACACTGAAGCTTTCTTT.

The V call is TRBV7-9, the J call TRBJ2-7; D gene unclear. V gave up 3 bases and J gave up 3 bases, with 12 bases separating them. The CDR3 totals 14 residues. Germline V gene sequence: CDR1 SEHNR, CDR2 FQNEAQ (reference sequence). CDR3 sequence (DNA): TGTGCCAGCAGCTTGGTTTTGGGCAACTACGAGCAGTACTTC. Translation gives CASSLVLGNYEQYF.

The CDR3 DNA is TGTGCCAGCAGTTACTCGAGTCACTTCCGGGAGACCCAGTACTTC. The encoded protein is CASSYSSHFRETQYF. The chain couples TRBV6-5 to TRBJ2-5; the D is unclear. This CDR3 is built from 15 residues. Germline CDR1 reads MNHEY; CDR2 reads SVGAGI. V lost 0 bases and J 5 bases, leaving 13 bases between the germline ends.

This rearrangement joins TRBV29-1 to TRBJ1-1; no clear D gene. Trimming removed 4 bases from V and 0 bases from J, with 9 bases in between. In germline, CDR1 is SQVTM, CDR2 ANQGSEA. This CDR3 comprises 13 residues. CDR3 in DNA: TGCAGCGTTGGCAGACTGTTGAACACTGAAGCTTTCTTT. It encodes CSVGRLLNTEAFF.

The chain combines TRBV6-1 with TRBJ1-2, with D perhaps matching TRBD1 (6 bases). Trimming shortened V by 2 bases and J by 4 bases, and 17 bases separated the two germline ends. The CDR3 length is 16 residues. Germline loops: CDR1 MNHNS, CDR2 SASEGT. The CDR3, as DNA: TGTGCCAGCAGTGAACTCTGGGGGGGGCGCGGCTATGGCTACACCTTC. Protein: CASSELWGGRGYGYTF.

The V gene is TRBV2, the J gene TRBJ1-2; D might be TRBD1 (5 bases). V was trimmed by 5 bases and J by 7 bases, leaving 11 bases between them. Germline values: CDR1 SNHLY, CDR2 FYNNEI. This CDR3 region has 12 residues. The CDR3 nucleotides are TGTGCCAGCAGTCGGGGGTTGGTTGGCTACACCTTC. This gives the protein CASSRGLVGYTF.

Notes on this clone: The sample holds other DNA sequences that translate to the same CDR3. CDR3 residues: CASSRAPYEQYF. The CDR3, as DNA: TGTGCCAGCAGCCGGGCCCCGTACGAGCAGTACTTC. The chain uses TRBV5-4 and TRBJ2-7; D not resolved. The CDR3 runs 12 residues. V was pared by 4 bases and J by 4 bases, with 9 bases between. CDR1 is SGHNT and CDR2 is YYREEE in the germline V gene (reference sequence).

J is TRBJ2-3 and V is TRBV6-6; D is perhaps TRBD2 (5 bases). Trimming shortened V by 4 bases and J by 4 bases, and 9 bases separated the two germline ends. The CDR3 is 13 residues long. CDR1 is MNHNY, CDR2 SVGAGI, per germline (reference sequence). The CDR3 DNA reads as TGTGCCAGCAGTTCTCCCGGGGCAGATACGCAGTATTTT. Its translation is CASSSPGADTQYF.

The chain recombines TRBV10-2 with TRBJ2-1, with TRBD1 identical over 9 bases. The germline V gene encodes CDR1 WSHSY and CDR2 SAAADI. With 6 bases clipped from V and 3 bases from J, the junction kept 6 bases outside the gene matches. The CDR3 extends over 15 amino acids. The CDR3 region has the DNA TGCGCCAGCAGCACCGGGACAGGGATCTACAATGAGCAGTTCTTC. Its protein product is CASSTGTGIYNEQFF.

The chain couples TRBV10-3 to TRBJ2-3; D unresolved. Germline V gene data show CDR1 as ENHRY and CDR2 as SYGVKD. V was trimmed by 8 bases and J by 6 bases, leaving 12 bases between them. This CDR3 is 12 amino acids long. CDR3: CAIGVTGDTQYF. The DNA for the CDR3 is TGTGCCATCGGTGTCACTGGGGATACGCAGTATTTT.

The chain employs TRBV7-2 and TRBJ2-1; TRBD2 might be the D (5 bases). Germline V CDR1 and CDR2: SGHTA, FQGNSA. The CDR3 runs 13 residues. The V end lost 3 bases, the J end lost 10 bases, and 13 bases lay between the germline ends. The CDR3 loop is CASSFRGSGEQFF. The CDR3 bases are TGTGCCAGCAGCTTTAGAGGGAGCGGCGAGCAGTTCTTC.

The genes are TRBV7-9 and TRBJ1-2; D gene uncertain. CDR1 and CDR2 (germline): SEHNR, FQNEAQ (reference sequence). V shed 3 bases and J shed 8 bases, with 13 bases lying between them. The CDR3 contains 13 residues. The CDR3 nucleotides read TGTGCCAGCAGCTTCCACAGCTCTCGCGGCTACACCTTC. As protein: CASSFHSSRGYTF.

V is TRBV4-2 and J is TRBJ2-3, with no clear D. This CDR3 spans 16 amino acids. V was shortened by 0 bases and J by 3 bases, with 13 bases between the two germline ends. Germline CDR1 reads LGHNA; CDR2 reads YNFKEQ. The CDR3 DNA follows: TGTGCCAGCAGCCAAGATCGGGCGGTTGGGACAGATACGCAGTATTTT. The encoded protein is CASSQDRAVGTDTQYF.

This clone occurred a few times. The chain joins TRBV18 to TRBJ1-3, with D unresolved. Per the germline V gene, CDR1 is KGHSH and CDR2 is LQKENI. The CDR3 consists of 17 residues. The V end lost 4 bases, the J end lost 4 bases, and 20 bases lay between the germline ends. The CDR3 nucleotides are TGTGCCAGCTCACTAACGGGTCCAGAGAGTCGGGGAAACACCATATATTTT. Its protein product is CASSLTGPESRGNTIYF.

The chain uses TRBV4-1 and TRBJ2-1; 9 positions match TRBD2. This CDR3 is built from 16 residues. Trimming cost V 5 bases and J 2 bases; bases outside gene matches: 7. Germline assignment: CDR1 MGHRA and CDR2 YSYEKL. The CDR3 sequence: CASSTGLARTYNEQFF. DNA of the CDR3: TGCGCCAGCAGCACGGGACTAGCAAGGACCTACAATGAGCAGTTCTTC.

The rearrangement uses TRBV6-1 and TRBJ2-3; D is unresolved. CDR3 length: 16 amino acids. The V end was cut by 1 base, the J end by 9 bases, with 20 bases between. From germline, CDR1 is MNHNS and CDR2 SASEGT. The DNA of the CDR3 is TGTGCCAGCAGTGAAGAGGTGGGCTCGGTTGGAAGGACGCAGTATTTT. This gives the protein CASSEEVGSVGRTQYF.

The chain combines TRBV6-1 with TRBJ1-1; D call uncertain. Trimming removed 5 bases from V and 6 bases from J, with 13 bases in between. From germline, CDR1 is MNHNS and CDR2 SASEGT. This CDR3 is built from 13 residues. The CDR3 sequence: CASSLRRVPEAFF. The DNA of the CDR3 is TGTGCCAGCAGTCTCAGGCGAGTCCCTGAAGCTTTCTTT.

This sequence joins TRBV7-8 and TRBJ1-4, with a possible D match to TRBD1 (5 bases). Trimming took off 1 base at V and 8 bases at J, with 20 bases between the two ends. The V gene's germline CDR1 is SGHVS and CDR2 FQNEAQ. The CDR3 is 17 residues long. The CDR3 spells CASSLGGGTGRSEKLFF. CDR3 in DNA: TGTGCCAGCAGCTTAGGTGGCGGTACAGGTAGATCGGAAAAACTGTTTTTT.

This rearrangement joins TRBV6-5 to TRBJ2-7, with D tentatively TRBD2 (7 bases). The CDR3 runs to 16 residues. V was cut by 2 bases and J by 4 bases, with 18 bases left in between. CDR1 and CDR2 (germline): MNHEY, SVGAGI. The CDR3 protein is CASSYRMGGASYEQYF. CDR3 DNA sequence: TGTGCCAGCAGTTACAGGATGGGGGGGGCTTCATACGAGCAGTACTTC.

V is TRBV7-9 and J is TRBJ1-2; D is unresolved. The CDR3 totals 11 residues. The germline V gene has CDR1 SEHNR and CDR2 FQNEAQ (reference sequence). V lost 8 bases to trimming and J lost 3 bases, with 7 bases between them. This chain's CDR3 is CASGVDYGYTF. The CDR3 DNA reads TGTGCCAGCGGCGTTGACTATGGCTACACCTTC.

The chain carries TRBV2 and TRBJ2-5, with D perhaps TRBD1 or TRBD2 (6 bases each). V lost 6 bases and J lost 3, with 17 bases in between. This CDR3 comprises 15 residues. Germline-derived CDR1 and CDR2 are SNHLY and FYNNEI. For the CDR3, the DNA is TGTGCCAGCAGGGAGGTTAGGGGGAGGAAAGAGACCCAGTACTTC. It translates to CASREVRGRKETQYF. Using reference TRBV2 and TRBJ2-5 for the parts outside the CDR3, the full variable domain is EPEVTQTPSHQVTQMGQEVILRCVPISNHLYFYWYRQILGQKVEFLVSFYNNEISEKSEIFDDQFSVERPDGSNFTLKIRSTKLEDSAMYFCASREVRGRKETQYFGPGTRLLVL.

V gene TRBV5-1 combines with J gene TRBJ2-2; no reliable D call. The CDR3 totals 17 residues. Germline V gene sequence: CDR1 SGHRS, CDR2 YFSETQ. V shed 0 bases and J shed 7 bases, with 19 bases lying between them. The CDR3 reads CASSLALTAGWGGELFF. In DNA, the CDR3 is TGCGCCAGCAGCTTGGCGTTGACTGCCGGCTGGGGCGGGGAGCTGTTTTTT.